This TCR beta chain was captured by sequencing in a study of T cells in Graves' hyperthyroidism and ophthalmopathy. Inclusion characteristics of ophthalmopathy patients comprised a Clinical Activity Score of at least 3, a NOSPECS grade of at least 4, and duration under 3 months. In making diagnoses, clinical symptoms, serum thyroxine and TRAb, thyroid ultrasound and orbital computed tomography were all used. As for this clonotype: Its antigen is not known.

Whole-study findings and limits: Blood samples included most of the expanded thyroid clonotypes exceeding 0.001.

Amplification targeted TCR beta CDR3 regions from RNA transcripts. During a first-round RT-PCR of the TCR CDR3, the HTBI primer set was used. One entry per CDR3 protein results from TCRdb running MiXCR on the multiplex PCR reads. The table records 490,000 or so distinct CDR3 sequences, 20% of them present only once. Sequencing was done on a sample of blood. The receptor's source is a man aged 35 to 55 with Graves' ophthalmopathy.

Written as DNA, the CDR3 is TGTGCCAGCAGCTCGCAACAGGGATCAGATACGCAGTATTTT. Residues: CASSSQQGSDTQYF. J is TRBJ2-3 and V is TRBV5-4; perhaps TRBD1 as D (6 bases). The CDR3 is 14 amino acids. V dropped 3 bases and J dropped 4 bases, with 12 bases sitting between them. Germline CDR1 SGHNT, CDR2 YYREEE (reference sequence). Based on the CDR3 plus reference TRBV5-4 and TRBJ2-3, the full variable domain is ETGVTQSPTHLIKTRGQQVTLRCSSQSGHNTVSWYQQALGQGPQFIFQYYREEENGRGNFPPRFSGLQFPNYSSELNVNALELDDSALYLCASSSQQGSDTQYFGPGTRLTVL.